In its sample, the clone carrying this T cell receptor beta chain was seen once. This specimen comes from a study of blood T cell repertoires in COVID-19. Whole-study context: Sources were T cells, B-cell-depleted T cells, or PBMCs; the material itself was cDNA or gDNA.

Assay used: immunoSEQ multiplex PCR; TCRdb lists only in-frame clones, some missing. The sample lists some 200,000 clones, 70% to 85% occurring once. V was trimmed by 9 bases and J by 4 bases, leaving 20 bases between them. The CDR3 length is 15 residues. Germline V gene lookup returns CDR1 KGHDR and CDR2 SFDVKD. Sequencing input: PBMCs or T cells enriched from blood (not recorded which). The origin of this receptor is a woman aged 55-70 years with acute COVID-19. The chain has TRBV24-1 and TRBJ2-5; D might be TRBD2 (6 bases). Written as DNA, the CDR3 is TGTGCCACCGATGACGGGCGGGGCCCATTAGAGACCCAGTACTTC. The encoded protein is CATDDGRGPLETQYF.